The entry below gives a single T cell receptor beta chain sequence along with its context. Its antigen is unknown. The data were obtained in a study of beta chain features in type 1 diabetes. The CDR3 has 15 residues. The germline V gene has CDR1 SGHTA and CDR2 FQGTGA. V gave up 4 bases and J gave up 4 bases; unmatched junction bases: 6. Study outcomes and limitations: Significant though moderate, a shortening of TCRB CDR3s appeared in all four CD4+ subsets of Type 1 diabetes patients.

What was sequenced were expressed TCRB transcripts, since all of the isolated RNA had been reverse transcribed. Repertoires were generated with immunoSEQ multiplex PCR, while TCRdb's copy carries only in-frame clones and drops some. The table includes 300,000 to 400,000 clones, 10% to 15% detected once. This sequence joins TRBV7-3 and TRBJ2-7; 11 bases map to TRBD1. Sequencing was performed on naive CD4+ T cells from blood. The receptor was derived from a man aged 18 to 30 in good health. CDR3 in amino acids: CASSWGTGGSYEQYF. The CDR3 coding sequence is TGTGCCAGCAGCTGGGGGACAGGGGGAAGTTACGAGCAGTACTTC.